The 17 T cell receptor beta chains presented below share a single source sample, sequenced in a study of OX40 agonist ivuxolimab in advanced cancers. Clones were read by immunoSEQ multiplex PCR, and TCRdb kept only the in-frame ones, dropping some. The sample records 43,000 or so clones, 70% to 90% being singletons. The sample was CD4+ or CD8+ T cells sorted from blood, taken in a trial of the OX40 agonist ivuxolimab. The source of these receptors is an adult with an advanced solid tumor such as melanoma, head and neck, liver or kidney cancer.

The CDR3 reads CASSVTWTAYNEQFF. CDR3 nucleotide sequence: TGTGCCAGCAGCGTTACCTGGACGGCCTACAATGAGCAGTTCTTC. The gene calls are TRBV9 and TRBJ2-1; D gene unclear. The CDR3 spans 15 residues. Germline V gene lookup returns CDR1 SGDLS and CDR2 YYNGEE. Trimming shortened V by 2 bases and J by 2 bases, and 11 bases separated the two germline ends.

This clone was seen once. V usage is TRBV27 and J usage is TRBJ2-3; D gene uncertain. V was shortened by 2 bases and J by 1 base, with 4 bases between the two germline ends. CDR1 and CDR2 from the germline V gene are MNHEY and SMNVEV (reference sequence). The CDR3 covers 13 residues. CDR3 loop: CASSLRGTDTQYF. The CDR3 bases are TGTGCCAGCAGTTTACGGGGCACAGATACGCAGTATTTT.

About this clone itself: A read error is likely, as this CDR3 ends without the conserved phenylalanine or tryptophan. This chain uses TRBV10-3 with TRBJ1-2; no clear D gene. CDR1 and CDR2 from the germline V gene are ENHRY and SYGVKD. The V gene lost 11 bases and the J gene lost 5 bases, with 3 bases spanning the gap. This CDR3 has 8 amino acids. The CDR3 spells CAPYGYTL. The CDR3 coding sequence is TGTGCCCCTTATGGCTACACCCTC.

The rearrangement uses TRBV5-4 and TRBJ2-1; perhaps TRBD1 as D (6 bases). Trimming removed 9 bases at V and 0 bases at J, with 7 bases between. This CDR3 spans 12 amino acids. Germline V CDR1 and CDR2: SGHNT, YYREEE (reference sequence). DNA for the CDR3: TGTGCCACACAGGGCTCCTACAATGAGCAGTTCTTC. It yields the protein CATQGSYNEQFF.

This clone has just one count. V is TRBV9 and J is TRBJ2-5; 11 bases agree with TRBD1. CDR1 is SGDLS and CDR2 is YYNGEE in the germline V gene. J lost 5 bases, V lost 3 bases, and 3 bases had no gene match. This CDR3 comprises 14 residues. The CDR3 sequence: CASSAGTGGETQYF. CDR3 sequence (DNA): TGTGCCAGCAGCGCCGGGACAGGGGGGGAGACCCAGTACTTC.

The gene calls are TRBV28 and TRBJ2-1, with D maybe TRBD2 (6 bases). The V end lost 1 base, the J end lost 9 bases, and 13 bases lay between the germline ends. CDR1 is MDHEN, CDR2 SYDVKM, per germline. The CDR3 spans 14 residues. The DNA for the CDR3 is TGTGCCAGCAGTTTATTTGGACTATCAAGTGAGCAGTTCTTC. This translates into CASSLFGLSSEQFF. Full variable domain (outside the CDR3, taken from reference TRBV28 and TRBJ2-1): DVKVTQSSRYLVKRTGEKVFLECVQDMDHENMFWYRQDPGLGLRLIYFSYDVKMKEKGDIPEGYSVSREKKERFSLILESASTNQTSMYLCASSLFGLSSEQFFGPGTRLTVL.

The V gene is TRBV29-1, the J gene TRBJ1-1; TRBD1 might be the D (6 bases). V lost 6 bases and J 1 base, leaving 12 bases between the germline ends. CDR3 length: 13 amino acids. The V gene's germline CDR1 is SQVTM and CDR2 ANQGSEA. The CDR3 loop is CSVQGGRNTEAFF. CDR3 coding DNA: TGCAGCGTACAAGGGGGGAGGAACACTGAAGCTTTCTTT.

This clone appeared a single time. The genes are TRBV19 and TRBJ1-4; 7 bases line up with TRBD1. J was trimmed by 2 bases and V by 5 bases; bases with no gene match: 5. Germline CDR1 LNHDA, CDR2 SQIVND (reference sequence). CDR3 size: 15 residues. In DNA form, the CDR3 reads TGTGCCAGTAGTCCGACAGGGACTACTAATGAAAAACTGTTTTTT. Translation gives CASSPTGTTNEKLFF.

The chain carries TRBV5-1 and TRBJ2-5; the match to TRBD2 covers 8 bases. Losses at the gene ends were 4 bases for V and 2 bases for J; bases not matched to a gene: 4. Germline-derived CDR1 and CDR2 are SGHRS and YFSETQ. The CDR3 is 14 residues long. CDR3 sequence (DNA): TGCGCCAGCAGCAGCGGGAGAGCACAAGAGACCCAGTACTTC. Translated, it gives CASSSGRAQETQYF.

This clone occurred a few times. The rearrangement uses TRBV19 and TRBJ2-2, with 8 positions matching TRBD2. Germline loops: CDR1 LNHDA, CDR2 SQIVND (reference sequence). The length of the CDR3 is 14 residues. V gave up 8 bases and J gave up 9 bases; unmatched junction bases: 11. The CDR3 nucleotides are TGTGCCAGTCTAAGGGCGGGAGGCCGTAGGGAGCTGTTTTTT. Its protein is CASLRAGGRRELFF.

CDR3 coding DNA: TGTGCCAGCAGTTACACCCCGGGTTTGGATACGCAGTATTTT. This gives the protein CASSYTPGLDTQYF. The V call is TRBV6-5, the J call TRBJ2-3; no clear D. The V gene's germline CDR1 is MNHEY and CDR2 SVGAGI. The CDR3 length is 14 residues. Trimming left V 2 bases short and J 6 bases short, with 12 bases between.

CDR3 DNA: TGTGCCAGCACCATGCGGGGACTTGGGGATACGCAGTATTTT. This sequence encodes CASTMRGLGDTQYF. The chain has TRBV6-1 and TRBJ2-3; D may be TRBD2 (6 bases). Germline CDR1 MNHNS, CDR2 SASEGT. The CDR3 has 14 amino acids. The germline V and J ends were trimmed by 7 bases and 6 bases, with 17 bases remaining between them.

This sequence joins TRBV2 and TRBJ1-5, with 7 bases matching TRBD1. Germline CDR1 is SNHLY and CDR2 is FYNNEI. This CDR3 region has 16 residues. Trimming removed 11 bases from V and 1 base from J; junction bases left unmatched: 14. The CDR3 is CACRSGGWGSNQPQHF. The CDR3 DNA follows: TGTGCCTGTCGATCAGGGGGTTGGGGCAGCAATCAGCCCCAGCATTTT.

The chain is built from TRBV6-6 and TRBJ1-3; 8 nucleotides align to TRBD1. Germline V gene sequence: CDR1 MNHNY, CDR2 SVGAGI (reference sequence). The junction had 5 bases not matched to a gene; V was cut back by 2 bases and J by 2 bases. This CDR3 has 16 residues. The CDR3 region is CASSYQMDRAGNTIYF. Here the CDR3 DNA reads TGTGCCAGCAGTTACCAGATGGACAGGGCTGGAAACACCATATATTTT.

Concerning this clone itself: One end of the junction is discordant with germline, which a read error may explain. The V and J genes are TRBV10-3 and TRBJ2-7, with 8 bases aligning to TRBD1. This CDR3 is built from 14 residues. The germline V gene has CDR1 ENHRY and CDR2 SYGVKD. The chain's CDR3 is CASSGIMDRDEQYF. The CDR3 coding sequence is TGTGCCAGCAGTGGCATCATGGACAGGGACGAGCAGTACTTC.

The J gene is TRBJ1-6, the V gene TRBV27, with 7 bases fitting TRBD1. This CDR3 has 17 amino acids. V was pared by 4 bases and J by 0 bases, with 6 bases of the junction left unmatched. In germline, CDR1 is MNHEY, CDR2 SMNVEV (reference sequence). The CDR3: CASSSRQGSSYNSPLHF. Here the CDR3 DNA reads TGTGCCAGCAGTTCACGACAGGGCTCCTCCTATAATTCACCCCTCCACTTT.

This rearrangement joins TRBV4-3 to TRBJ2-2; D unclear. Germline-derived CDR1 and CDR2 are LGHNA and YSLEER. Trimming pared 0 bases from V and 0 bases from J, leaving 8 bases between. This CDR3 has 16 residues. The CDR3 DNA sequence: TGCGCCAGCAGCCAAGATCCCGCAGCGAACACCGGGGAGCTGTTTTTT. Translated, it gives CASSQDPAANTGELFF.